This T cell receptor (beta chain) comes out of a study of blood T cell repertoires in COVID-19. Study in general: T cells, B-cell-depleted T cells, or PBMCs supplied cDNA or gDNA.

Here immunoSEQ multiplex PCR was the method, and the copy in TCRdb shows in-frame clones only, minus some. Of about 140,000 clones detected, more than 75% appear once; the ten largest clones hold around 5.4%. Germline V gene sequence: CDR1 SGHRS, CDR2 YFSETQ. The CDR3 has 13 amino acids. V shed 2 bases and J shed 6 bases, with 10 bases lying between them. This TCR was recovered from a human donor in a cohort sampled during active COVID-19. The chain employs TRBV5-1 and TRBJ2-3; tentative D call: TRBD1 (5 bases). Source material: peripheral blood. CDR3 DNA sequence: TGCGCCAGCAGCTTTACCAGGGTGGATACGCAGTATTTT. Translating gives CASSFTRVDTQYF.